Presented here are 3 T cell receptor beta chains from one specimen sequenced in a study of cytomegalovirus exposure and HLA in healthy donors. Both 60 Vbeta primers and 13 Jbeta primers went into the PCR. The repertoire was sequenced with immunoSEQ multiplex PCR; TCRdb's copy has only in-frame clones and lacks some. The sample gives tens of thousands of clones, roughly 79% of which show up once; about 20% is in the top ten. Sequencing was carried out using PBMCs. The receptors stem from a woman in her thirties or forties in good health and CMV-seropositive.

The chain is built from TRBV7-9 and TRBJ1-2; 8 nucleotides agree with TRBD1. V lost 5 bases, J lost 6 bases, and 5 bases stayed unmatched. The length of the CDR3 is 13 residues. Germline V gene data show CDR1 as SEHNR and CDR2 as FQNEAQ (reference sequence). The CDR3 DNA reads as TGTGCCAGCAGCCGACAGGGGAGGAATGGCTACACCTTC. Translating it yields CASSRQGRNGYTF.

This clone was found once. One junction end disagrees with the germline gene, perhaps due to a read error. The chain links TRBV28 to TRBJ2-7, with D unclear. Germline CDR1 MDHEN, CDR2 SYDVKM. The CDR3 covers 11 residues. CDR3 coding DNA: TGCGGATCTGGAGATCGGTACGAGCAGTACTTC. Its protein product is CGSGDRYEQYF.

The J gene is TRBJ2-5, the V gene TRBV6-1; 11 bases agree with TRBD1. Per germline, CDR1 MNHNS and CDR2 SASEGT. Unmatched junction bases numbered 2, after V lost 2 bases and J lost 3 bases. There are 15 residues in the CDR3. For the CDR3, the DNA is TGTGCCAGCAGTGAATGGGACAGGGGGAAAGAGACCCAGTACTTC. Its translation is CASSEWDRGKETQYF.